One sample yielded the 6 T cell receptor beta chains listed below, sequenced in a study of CD8+CD57+ T cells in acquired aplastic anemia. Genomic DNA acted as the template from which TCR beta VDJ combination and CDR3 sequence profiling were carried out. TCRdb used MiXCR to reprocess the reads, holding one entry per CDR3 protein. Found here are 450,000 to 600,000 distinct CDR3 sequences, about a third of them singletons; the top ten hold less than 0.85%. The sequenced patients had an expansion of CD8+CD57+ cells seen by flow cytometry. Specimen: sorted CD4+, CD8+, or CD8+CD57+ T cells (not recorded which) from PBMCs. The receptors originated from a human donor with aplastic anemia.

The sample holds a few counts of this clonotype. This chain uses TRBV9 with TRBJ1-2, with 8 bases identical to TRBD1. The ends lost 4 bases at V and 5 bases at J; junction bases unmatched: 13. Germline CDR1 and CDR2: SGDLS and YYNGEE. This CDR3 is built from 16 residues. The CDR3 reads CASSSQRPGQEYGYTF. The CDR3 coding sequence is TGTGCCAGCAGCTCACAGCGACCGGGACAGGAGTATGGCTACACCTTC.

This clonotype has just a few counts. The genes are TRBV20-1 and TRBJ1-1, with D perhaps TRBD1 (5 bases). There are 15 residues in the CDR3. Trimming removed 0 bases at V and 5 bases at J, with 16 bases between. The germline V gene encodes CDR1 DFQATT and CDR2 SNEGSKA (reference sequence). The CDR3 DNA reads TGCAGTGCTAGAGATCGTGCCAGGGTAGCGACTGAAGCTTTCTTT. Residues: CSARDRARVATEAFF.

This clonotype was recorded many times. CDR3 amino acids: CASSLRDPGAYEQYF. CDR3 in DNA: TGTGCCAGCAGCCTCCGGGATCCGGGGGCCTACGAGCAGTACTTC. The chain employs TRBV7-2 and TRBJ2-7; possibly TRBD2 for D (6 bases). Germline V gives CDR1 SGHTA, CDR2 FQGNSA. The V end lost 5 bases, the J end lost 2 bases, and 16 bases lay between the germline ends. This CDR3 has 15 amino acids.

This clonotype was seen once. One junction end does not reproduce the germline sequence, and a read error may be involved. This chain uses TRBV10-3 with TRBJ2-2; D might be TRBD2 (5 bases). The V gene's germline CDR1 is ENHRY and CDR2 SYGVKD. This CDR3 is built from 13 residues. The CDR3 nucleotides read TGTGCCATCAGGGGGAGCGACACCGGGGAGCTGTTCTTT. Encoded protein: CAIRGSDTGELFF.

This clonotype was detected many times. The chain has TRBV10-1 and TRBJ2-1, with 10 bases matching TRBD2. The CDR3 has 14 amino acids. The V gene's germline CDR1 is WNHNN and CDR2 SYGVQD (reference sequence). V trimming: 3 bases; J trimming: 12 bases; junction bases outside the gene matches: 8. CDR3 bases: TGCGCCAGCAGTGAATCTGCTAGCGGGAGTGTGCAGTTCTTC. Protein: CASSESASGSVQFF.

This clonotype was counted at least ten times. V is TRBV20-1 and J is TRBJ1-6, with 9 bases fitting TRBD1. CDR1 DFQATT and CDR2 SNEGSKA come from the germline V gene (reference sequence). The CDR3 is 17 amino acids. The V segment lost 6 bases and the J segment 7 bases; nucleotides outside the gene matches: 16. CDR3 in DNA: TGCAGTGCAGTGCCGGGACAGGGAAAGTTTGGGAATTCACCCCTCCACTTT. Residues: CSAVPGQGKFGNSPLHF.